The 26 T cell receptor beta chains reported below all come from one sample, sequenced in a study of cytomegalovirus exposure and HLA in healthy donors. Amplification used 60 Vbeta primers and 13 Jbeta primers. The repertoire was sequenced with immunoSEQ multiplex PCR; TCRdb's copy has only in-frame clones and lacks some. This sample yields roughly 150,000 clones, of which approximately 70% are seen a single time; approximately 5% belongs to the top ten. Sequencing was performed on PBMCs. Source of these receptors: a man between 18 and 35 years old in good health and CMV-seropositive.

The chain uses TRBV10-3 and TRBJ2-1; TRBD2 matches at 10 bases. The CDR3 loop spans 14 amino acids. Germline V CDR1 and CDR2: ENHRY, SYGVKD. V lost 7 bases, J lost 8 bases, and 8 bases stayed unmatched. CDR3 in DNA: TGTGCCATCAAGGGCAGCGGGGGGGCCCATGAGCAGTTCTTC. Its protein is CAIKGSGGAHEQFF.

V gene TRBV6-6 combines with J gene TRBJ1-5; tentatively, D is TRBD1 (5 bases). The CDR3 covers 14 residues. Trimming removed 2 bases from V and 6 bases from J, with 11 bases in between. Germline loops: CDR1 MNHNY, CDR2 SVGAGI (reference sequence). DNA of the CDR3: TGTGCCAGCAGTTACGGGCAGGGAAGTCAGCCCCAGCATTTT. It specifies CASSYGQGSQPQHF.

The CDR3 coding sequence is TGCGCCAACAGTCCGGGACAGGGGGCATGGTTAGAGACCCAGTACTTC. Protein: CANSPGQGAWLETQYF. The chain combines TRBV5-1 with TRBJ2-5; 12 positions match TRBD1. Germline CDR1 is SGHRS and CDR2 is YFSETQ. The CDR3 is 16 residues long. J was trimmed by 4 bases and V by 9 bases; bases with no gene match: 13.

The chain recombines TRBV6-1 with TRBJ2-1, with D possibly TRBD2 on 6 matching bases. The CDR3 is 13 residues long. CDR1 is MNHNS and CDR2 is SASEGT in the germline V gene. Trimming shortened V by 1 base and J by 8 bases, and 9 bases separated the two germline ends. CDR3: CASSEGRGDEQFF. The CDR3 DNA follows: TGTGCCAGCAGTGAAGGGAGGGGAGATGAGCAGTTCTTC.

This clone was seen a handful of times. V and J are TRBV9 and TRBJ2-2; TRBD2 matches at 9 bases. This CDR3 region has 17 residues. V shed 0 bases and J 0 bases; nucleotides not matched to a gene: 3. Germline V gives CDR1 SGDLS, CDR2 YYNGEE. Here the CDR3 reads CASSVEIAGANTGELFF. CDR3 sequence (DNA): TGTGCCAGCAGCGTAGAGATAGCGGGAGCGAACACCGGGGAGCTGTTTTTT.

The chain recombines TRBV7-3 with TRBJ2-5, with 7 positions matching TRBD2. CDR1 and CDR2 (germline): SGHTA, FQGTGA. With 5 bases clipped from V and 4 bases from J, the junction kept 4 bases outside the gene matches. This CDR3 has 13 residues. CDR3 in DNA: TGTGCCAGCAGCAGGTGGGGGGGAGAGACCCAGTACTTC. Encoded protein: CASSRWGGETQYF. The full variable domain, rest sourced from reference TRBV7-3 and TRBJ2-5, is GAGVSQTPSNKVTEKGKYVELRCDPISGHTALYWYRQSLGQGPEFLIYFQGTGAADDSGLPNDRFFAVRPEGSVSTLKIQRTERGDSAVYLCASSRWGGETQYFGPGTRLLVL.

This chain joins TRBV29-1 and TRBJ1-4; tentatively, D is TRBD1 (5 bases). Germline assignment: CDR1 SQVTM and CDR2 ANQGSEA. Deletions cut 7 bases from V and 0 bases from J, with 12 bases between. The CDR3 has 14 residues. CDR3 residues: CSAVETATNEKLFF. The CDR3 DNA reads TGCAGCGCCGTAGAGACAGCAACTAATGAAAAACTGTTTTTT. The variable domain in full, with the rest retrieved from reference TRBV29-1 and TRBJ1-4, is SAVISQKPSRDICQRGTSLTIQCQVDSQVTMMFWYRQQPGQSLTLIATANQGSEATYESGFVIDKFPISRPNLTFSTLTVSNMSPEDSSIYLCSAVETATNEKLFFGSGTQLSVL.

The V call is TRBV13, the J call TRBJ2-1; possibly TRBD2 for D (6 bases). The V end lost 5 bases, the J end lost 2 bases, and 16 bases lay between the germline ends. The CDR3 consists of 16 residues. Germline V gene lookup returns CDR1 PRHDT and CDR2 FYEKMQ (reference sequence). As DNA, the CDR3 is TGTGCCAGCAGCCCCTTGGGGGACTCGCCCTACAATGAGCAGTTCTTC. This gives the protein CASSPLGDSPYNEQFF. The full variable domain, in which reference TRBV13 and TRBJ2-1 provide the parts outside the CDR3, is AAGVIQSPRHLIKEKRETATLKCYPIPRHDTVYWYQQGPGQDPQFLISFYEKMQSDKGSIPDRFSAQQFSDYHSELNMSSLELGDSALYFCASSPLGDSPYNEQFFGPGTRLTVL.

The chain couples TRBV21-1 to TRBJ1-2. TRBV21-1 is an annotated pseudogene. This CDR3 has 16 residues. CDR3 region: CASSLSRELLNYGYTF. CDR3 nucleotides: TGTGCCAGCTCCTTATCGAGGGAGCTCCTTAACTATGGCTACACCTTC.

This chain connects TRBV2 to TRBJ2-2; D remains unclear. V was cut by 4 bases and J by 1 base, with 4 bases left in between. CDR3 length equals 13 residues. Germline V lookup: CDR1 SNHLY, CDR2 FYNNEI. The CDR3 bases are TGTGCCAGCAGTGCGGGGAACACCGGGGAGCTGTTTTTT. Its protein is CASSAGNTGELFF.

V gene TRBV19 combines with J gene TRBJ1-2, with 9 bases aligning to TRBD1. This CDR3 is built from 17 residues. V lost 5 bases to trimming and J lost 4 bases; unmatched junction nucleotides: 14. Germline assignment: CDR1 LNHDA and CDR2 SQIVND (reference sequence). The CDR3 loop is CASSLSTGTGIAYGYTF. The CDR3 DNA is TGTGCCAGTAGTCTCTCTACCGGGACAGGGATTGCCTATGGCTACACCTTC.

V and J are TRBV2 and TRBJ2-1, with 7 bases that match TRBD2. Germline CDR1 SNHLY, CDR2 FYNNEI. V was clipped by 3 bases and J by 2 bases; unmatched bases: 1. The length of the CDR3 is 14 residues. Here the CDR3 reads CASSDAGAYNEQFF. CDR3 in DNA: TGTGCCAGCAGTGACGCGGGGGCCTACAATGAGCAGTTCTTC. Using reference TRBV2 and TRBJ2-1 for the parts outside the CDR3, the full variable domain is EPEVTQTPSHQVTQMGQEVILRCVPISNHLYFYWYRQILGQKVEFLVSFYNNEISEKSEIFDDQFSVERPDGSNFTLKIRSTKLEDSAMYFCASSDAGAYNEQFFGPGTRLTVL.

The rearrangement links TRBV21-1 to TRBJ2-7; no check of the table's D call, TRBD2, against the DNA was made. TRBV21-1 is annotated as a pseudogene. This CDR3 spans 16 amino acids. The CDR3 is CASSKAIWDSHYEQYV. The CDR3 nucleotides read TGTGCCAGCAGCAAAGCTATCTGGGACTCTCACTACGAGCAGTACGTC.

This clone was seen only a few times. V usage is TRBV2 and J usage is TRBJ2-5; D might be TRBD1 (6 bases). The CDR3 is 13 residues long. The V and J ends lost 10 bases and 4 bases respectively, with 16 bases between them. Germline V lookup: CDR1 SNHLY, CDR2 FYNNEI. The DNA for the CDR3 is TGTGCCACCACAGGGTTGAAGGGAGAGACCCAGTACTTC. This codes for CATTGLKGETQYF.

CDR3 in amino acids: CASSKGQDRCYYGYTF. DNA for the CDR3: TGTGCCAGCAGCAAAGGCCAAGACAGGTGCTACTATGGCTACACCTTC. The V and J genes are TRBV21-1 and TRBJ1-2; the table's D gene call, TRBD1, was not cross checked with the DNA. TRBV21-1 is reported as a pseudogene. The CDR3 length is 16 residues.

The chain carries TRBV9 and TRBJ1-3; 10 bases fit TRBD1. Germline CDR1 reads SGDLS; CDR2 reads YYNGEE. Trimming took 3 bases from V and 0 from J; bases not matched to a gene: 6. This CDR3 is built from 17 residues. CDR3 coding DNA: TGTGCCAGCAGCGGGGACAGGGGCTTTAGCTCTGGAAACACCATATATTTT. Translating it yields CASSGDRGFSSGNTIYF. The entire variable domain, with the rest obtained from reference TRBV9 and TRBJ1-3, is as follows: DSGVTQTPKHLITATGQRVTLRCSPRSGDLSVYWYQQSLDQGLQFLIQYYNGEERAKGNILERFSAQQFPDLHSELNLSSLELGDSALYFCASSGDRGFSSGNTIYFGEGSWLTVV.

The chain employs TRBV5-1 and TRBJ2-2; D gene uncertain. There are 14 residues in the CDR3. Looked up from germline, CDR1 is SGHRS and CDR2 is YFSETQ. Trimming pared 0 bases from V and 5 bases from J, leaving 8 bases between. CDR3 sequence reads: CASSLAQATGELFF. The CDR3 DNA is TGCGCCAGCAGCTTGGCTCAGGCAACCGGGGAGCTGTTTTTT. The entire variable domain, with the rest obtained from reference TRBV5-1 and TRBJ2-2, is as follows: KAGVTQTPRYLIKTRGQQVTLSCSPISGHRSVSWYQQTPGQGLQFLFEYFSETQRNKGNFPGRFSGRQFSNSRSEMNVSTLELGDSALYLCASSLAQATGELFFGEGSRLTVL.

This sequence joins TRBV7-2 and TRBJ1-1, with 7 positions matching TRBD1. V trimming: 7 bases; J trimming: 5 bases; junction bases outside the gene matches: 10. There are 14 residues in the CDR3. The germline V gene has CDR1 SGHTA and CDR2 FQGNSA. CDR3 region: CASTSRGTQTEAFF. CDR3 DNA: TGTGCCAGCACCAGCAGGGGGACCCAAACTGAAGCTTTCTTT.

The CDR3 is CASSGRGQETQYF. The CDR3 DNA is TGTGCCAGTAGTGGCAGGGGCCAAGAGACCCAGTACTTC. The chain joins TRBV19 to TRBJ2-5; TRBD1 is a possible D gene (6 bases). Trimming cost V 5 bases and J 1 base, with 8 bases left between them. The CDR3 is 13 amino acids. From germline, CDR1 is LNHDA and CDR2 SQIVND (reference sequence).

The V and J genes are TRBV5-6 and TRBJ1-5; TRBD1 might be the D (5 bases). The CDR3 is 14 amino acids. Trimming cost V 1 base and J 2 bases, with 7 bases left between them. Germline CDR1 and CDR2: SGHDT and YYEEEE. The CDR3 DNA reads as TGTGCCAGCAGCTTGTGGGGGGGCAATCAGCCCCAGCATTTT. Translated: CASSLWGGNQPQHF.

V is TRBV5-1 and J is TRBJ2-1; 9 bases are shared with TRBD2. After removal of 4 bases from V and 2 bases from J, the junction contained 4 bases not matched to a gene. The germline CDR1 and CDR2 sequences are SGHRS and YFSETQ. CDR3 size: 15 residues. CDR3 sequence: CASSQGLAPYNEQFF. As DNA, the CDR3 is TGCGCCAGCAGCCAGGGACTAGCACCCTACAATGAGCAGTTCTTC.

The rearrangement uses TRBV4-2 and TRBJ2-5; TRBD1 is a possible D gene (5 bases). Germline CDR1 LGHNA, CDR2 YNFKEQ. The ends were cut back, 0 bases at V and 5 bases at J, with 13 bases in the middle. The CDR3 loop spans 15 amino acids. The CDR3 DNA sequence: TGTGCCAGCAGCCAAGATTGGGGCAGGGTCGAGACCCAGTACTTC. Its protein is CASSQDWGRVETQYF.

This rearrangement joins TRBV29-1 to TRBJ1-1; TRBD1 agrees at 8 bases. V was pared by 3 bases and J by 7 bases, with 10 bases of the junction left unmatched. CDR1 and CDR2 from the germline V gene are SQVTM and ANQGSEA. CDR3 length: 14 residues. This chain's CDR3 is CSVDPTGTGLEAFF. The CDR3 nucleotides are TGCAGCGTTGATCCCACCGGGACAGGCCTTGAAGCTTTCTTT.

J is TRBJ1-1 and V is TRBV18; 8 bases align to TRBD1. CDR3 length equals 16 residues. Germline values: CDR1 KGHSH, CDR2 LQKENI. V shed 3 bases and J 0 bases; nucleotides not matched to a gene: 6. The CDR3 loop reads CASSPATGGVNTEAFF. CDR3 DNA: TGTGCCAGCTCACCGGCAACAGGGGGAGTGAACACTGAAGCTTTCTTT.

V and J are TRBV5-6 and TRBJ1-5; D is ambiguous. The germline V gene has CDR1 SGHDT and CDR2 YYEEEE. The CDR3 totals 15 residues. V lost 1 base and J 4 bases, leaving 12 bases between the germline ends. The CDR3, as DNA: TGTGCCAGCAGCTTGCGGGGAATTCGGAATCAGCCCCAGCATTTT. Amino acids: CASSLRGIRNQPQHF.

Only a few counts were recorded for this clone. CDR3 sequence (DNA): TGTGCCAGTAGCCTAAGACTAGCGGGGGGGCCTGGGCAAGAGACCCAGTACTTC. Protein product: CASSLRLAGGPGQETQYF. The chain carries TRBV19 and TRBJ2-5; TRBD2 aligns across 14 bases. Germline trimming cut 6 bases from V and 2 bases from J; bases unmatched to any gene: 11. CDR1 and CDR2 from the germline V gene are LNHDA and SQIVND (reference sequence). The CDR3 loop spans 18 amino acids.